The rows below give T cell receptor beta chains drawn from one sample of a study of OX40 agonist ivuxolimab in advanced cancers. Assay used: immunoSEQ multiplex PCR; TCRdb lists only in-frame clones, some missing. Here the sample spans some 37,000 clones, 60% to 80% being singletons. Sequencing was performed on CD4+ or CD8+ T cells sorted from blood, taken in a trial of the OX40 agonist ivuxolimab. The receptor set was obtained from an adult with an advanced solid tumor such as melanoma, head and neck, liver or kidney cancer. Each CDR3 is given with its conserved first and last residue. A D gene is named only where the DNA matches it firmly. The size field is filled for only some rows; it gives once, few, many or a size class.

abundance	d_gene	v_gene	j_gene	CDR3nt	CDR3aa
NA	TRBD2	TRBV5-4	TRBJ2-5	TGTGCCAGCAGCTTACTTCGCGGGGGGGTTGAGGAGACCCAGTACTTC	CASSLLRGGVEETQYF
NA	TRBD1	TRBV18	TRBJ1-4	TGTGCCAGCTCACCACGGACAGGGGATAATGAAAAACTGTTTTTT	CASSPRTGDNEKLFF
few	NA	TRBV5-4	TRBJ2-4	TGTGCCAGCAGCTTGGGGGGCGCAAACATTCAGTACTTC	CASSLGGANIQYF
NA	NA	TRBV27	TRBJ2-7	TGTGCCAGCAGTCCCCTTGGCGGGACATACGAGCAGTACTTC	CASSPLGGTYEQYF
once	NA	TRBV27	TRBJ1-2	TGTGCCAGCAGTTTCGGGGGAATGGGTGGCTACACCTTC	CASSFGGMGGYTF
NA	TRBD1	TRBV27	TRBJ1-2	TGTGCCAGCAGTTCTGGGCATAGGACAGGGGGCGTCTATGGCTACACCTTC	CASSSGHRTGGVYGYTF
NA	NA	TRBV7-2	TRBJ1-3	TGTGCCAGCAGCTTAGAGGGTCCAGGGATGGACACCATATATTTT	CASSLEGPGMDTIYF
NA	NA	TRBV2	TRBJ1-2	TGTGCCAGCAGCACCGGGACGGACGACTATGGCTACACCTTC	CASSTGTDDYGYTF
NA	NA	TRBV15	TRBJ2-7	TGTGCCACCAGCAGAGATGGTGACCGGGGAGCCAACGAGCAGTACTTC	CATSRDGDRGANEQYF
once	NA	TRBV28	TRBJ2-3	TGTGCCAGCAGTCCCCGGGACTCCGACCCAGATACGCAGTATTTT	CASSPRDSDPDTQYF
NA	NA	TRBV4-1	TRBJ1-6	TGCGCCAGCAGCCAAGGGTGGGAGGGATTGAATTCACCCCTCCACTTT	CASSQGWEGLNSPLHF
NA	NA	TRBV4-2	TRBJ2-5	TGTGCCAGCAGCCCGACCCGGGGGACCCAAGAGACCCAGTACTTC	CASSPTRGTQETQYF
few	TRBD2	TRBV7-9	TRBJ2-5	TGTGCCAGCAGCGCCGGGACTAGCGGTGATGTGACCCAGTACTTC	CASSAGTSGDVTQYF
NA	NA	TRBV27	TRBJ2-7	TGTGCCAGCAGTTTAACGGGGAGCGAGCAGTACTTC	CASSLTGSEQYF
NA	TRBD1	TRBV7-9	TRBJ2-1	TGTGCCAGCAGCCCCGGACAGGGGTACTATAGTGAGCAGTTCTTC	CASSPGQGYYSEQFF
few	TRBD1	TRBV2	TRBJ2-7	TGTGCCAGCAGGGGGACCCGGGACAGGGACTCCTACGAGCAGTACTTC	CASRGTRDRDSYEQYF
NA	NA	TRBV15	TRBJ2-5	TGTGCCACCAGCACGAACCTAGGGGGTTTCCAAGAGACCCAGTACTTC	CATSTNLGGFQETQYF
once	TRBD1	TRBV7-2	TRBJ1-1	TGTGCCAGCAGCCAACGGACAGGGACCTATGAAGCTTTCTTT	CASSQRTGTYEAFF
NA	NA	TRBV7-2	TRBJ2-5	TGTGCCAGCAGCTTAGGGCCAGAGACCCAGTACTTC	CASSLGPETQYF
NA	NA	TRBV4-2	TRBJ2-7	TGTGCCAGCAGCCAAGCTGGACATTCCGTGGAGCAGTACTTC	CASSQAGHSVEQYF
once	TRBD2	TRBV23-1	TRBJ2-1	TGCGCCAGCAGTCAGGGCCGGGGACGGCGGACTAGCGTTGGTGAGCAGTTCTTC	CASSQGRGRRTSVGEQFF
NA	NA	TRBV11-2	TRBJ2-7	TGTGCCAGCAGCTTCGGAGCTCTTTCCTACGAGCAGTACTTC	CASSFGALSYEQYF
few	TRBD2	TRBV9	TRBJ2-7	TGTGCCAGCAGCGTAGAAGGGGGTCTAGCGGGAGGAAATGAGCAGTACTTC	CASSVEGGLAGGNEQYF
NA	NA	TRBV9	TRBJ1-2	TGTGCCAGCAGCGAGGCAGTAAACTATGGCTACACCTTC	CASSEAVNYGYTF
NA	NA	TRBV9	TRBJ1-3	TGTGCCAGCAGCGTAGACGACACGGTTCCCTCTGGAAACACCATATATTTT	CASSVDDTVPSGNTIYF
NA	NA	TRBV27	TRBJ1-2	TGTGCCAGCAGTTTATTTTCCGGGGCGAGAGGTGGCTACACCTTC	CASSLFSGARGGYTF